A selection of T cell receptor beta chains follows, all from one sample in a study of blood T cell repertoires in COVID-19. Sequencing used immunoSEQ multiplex PCR; TCRdb keeps in-frame clones, though not all of them. The repertoire holds roughly 150,000 clones, with nearly 80% as singletons. Sequenced input: peripheral blood. The receptors shown here come from a woman older than 75 with acute or convalescent COVID-19. Each CDR3 is given with its conserved first and last residue. The order of the fields is clone size, V gene, J gene, CDR3 length, D gene, CDR3 DNA, CDR3 protein. The D gene is left open where the match is weak. The size entry is marked missing in some rows and otherwise reads once, few, many or a size class.

clone_size: -; v_call: TRBV6-2/TRBV6-3; j_call: TRBJ2-7; cdr3_length: 14; d_call: TRBD1; cdr3_nt: TGTGCCAGCAGTTACCGGACAGGGGCTTTGCAGCAGTACTTC; cdr3_aa: CASSYRTGALQQYF
clone_size: -; v_call: TRBV30; j_call: TRBJ1-2; cdr3_length: 16; d_call: TRBD1; cdr3_nt: TGTGCCTGGAGTCTGGACAGGCCCCTAAATGGAGGTGGCTACACCTTC; cdr3_aa: CAWSLDRPLNGGGYTF
clone_size: once; v_call: TRBV6-2/TRBV6-3; j_call: TRBJ1-1; cdr3_length: 19; d_call: -; cdr3_nt: TGTGCCAGCAGTTACCCGAAGCCACAGGGCATTAGTAGGGGCACTGAAGCTTTCTTT; cdr3_aa: CASSYPKPQGISRGTEAFF
clone_size: -; v_call: TRBV28; j_call: TRBJ2-3; cdr3_length: 14; d_call: TRBD2; cdr3_nt: TGTGCCAGCAGGCACGGGGGGTCTAGGGATACGCAGTATTTT; cdr3_aa: CASRHGGSRDTQYF
clone_size: -; v_call: TRBV7-2; j_call: TRBJ2-5; cdr3_length: 15; d_call: -; cdr3_nt: TGTGCCAGCAGCTTAGCGGCCGGCGGTCAAGAGACCCAGTACTTC; cdr3_aa: CASSLAAGGQETQYF
clone_size: -; v_call: TRBV7-9; j_call: TRBJ2-2; cdr3_length: 16; d_call: TRBD2; cdr3_nt: TGTGCCAGCAGCAGACTAGCCGGGGTTAACACCGGGGAGCTGTTTTTT; cdr3_aa: CASSRLAGVNTGELFF
clone_size: -; v_call: TRBV6-5; j_call: TRBJ2-2; cdr3_length: 14; d_call: -; cdr3_nt: TGTGCCAGCATTATGGACAGCCGGGTCCGGGAGCTGTTTTTT; cdr3_aa: CASIMDSRVRELFF
clone_size: few; v_call: TRBV15; j_call: TRBJ2-1; cdr3_length: 14; d_call: TRBD1; cdr3_nt: TGTGCCACCAGCCAGGACAGGGCCGCCAATGAGCAGTTCTTC; cdr3_aa: CATSQDRAANEQFF
clone_size: -; v_call: TRBV5-1; j_call: TRBJ1-4; cdr3_length: 15; d_call: TRBD1; cdr3_nt: TGCGCCAGCAGCGAAGCCAGGGGGCGCGGTGAAAAACTGTTTTTT; cdr3_aa: CASSEARGRGEKLFF
clone_size: -; v_call: TRBV27; j_call: TRBJ1-2; cdr3_length: 13; d_call: -; cdr3_nt: TGTGCCAGCAGCAAAGCACAGGGCTATGGCTACACCTTC; cdr3_aa: CASSKAQGYGYTF
clone_size: -; v_call: TRBV5-1; j_call: TRBJ2-2; cdr3_length: 14; d_call: -; cdr3_nt: TGCGCCAGCAGCCGACTGGCTAACACCGGGGAGCTGTTTTTT; cdr3_aa: CASSRLANTGELFF
clone_size: -; v_call: TRBV6-2/TRBV6-3; j_call: TRBJ2-7; cdr3_length: 16; d_call: -; cdr3_nt: TGTGCCAGCAGTTACGTCTCTCCAGGGATGTCGGGCGAGCAGTACTTC; cdr3_aa: CASSYVSPGMSGEQYF
clone_size: -; v_call: TRBV5-4; j_call: TRBJ2-5; cdr3_length: 15; d_call: -; cdr3_nt: TGTGCCAGCAGCTCGGACAAGGACCAACAAGAGACCCAGTACTTC; cdr3_aa: CASSSDKDQQETQYF
clone_size: -; v_call: TRBV7-2; j_call: TRBJ1-1; cdr3_length: 13; d_call: -; cdr3_nt: TGTGCCAGCAGCCTAGTATTGAACACTGAAGCTTTCTTT; cdr3_aa: CASSLVLNTEAFF
clone_size: -; v_call: TRBV7-9; j_call: TRBJ1-4; cdr3_length: 16; d_call: TRBD1; cdr3_nt: TGTGCCAGCAGCTATCGGGACAGGGTCCAGAATGAAAAACTGTTTTTT; cdr3_aa: CASSYRDRVQNEKLFF
clone_size: many; v_call: TRBV19; j_call: TRBJ2-2; cdr3_length: 15; d_call: TRBD1; cdr3_nt: TGTGCCAGTACCGAGGACAGGGTGAACACCGGGGAGCTGTTTTTT; cdr3_aa: CASTEDRVNTGELFF
clone_size: once; v_call: TRBV5-4; j_call: TRBJ2-3; cdr3_length: 15; d_call: TRBD2; cdr3_nt: TGTGCCAGCAGCTCCAGCGGGGGCAGTAAAGATACGCAGTATTTT; cdr3_aa: CASSSSGGSKDTQYF
clone_size: -; v_call: TRBV9; j_call: TRBJ1-2; cdr3_length: 15; d_call: -; cdr3_nt: TGTGCCAGCAGCGAGGGGCCAGACTCTAACTATGGCTACACCTTC; cdr3_aa: CASSEGPDSNYGYTF
clone_size: -; v_call: TRBV18; j_call: TRBJ1-1; cdr3_length: 14; d_call: -; cdr3_nt: TGTGCCAGCTCACGAGTCGACACCGGGATTGAAGCTTTCTTT; cdr3_aa: CASSRVDTGIEAFF
clone_size: -; v_call: TRBV2; j_call: TRBJ2-7; cdr3_length: 14; d_call: TRBD2; cdr3_nt: TGTGCCAGAAGAGGACTAGCGGGAGGTGGTGAGCAGTACTTC; cdr3_aa: CARRGLAGGGEQYF
clone_size: -; v_call: TRBV19; j_call: TRBJ1-3; cdr3_length: 16; d_call: TRBD1; cdr3_nt: TGTGCCAGTAGCCAACTGGGACAGGGAGATGGAAACACCATATATTTT; cdr3_aa: CASSQLGQGDGNTIYF
clone_size: few; v_call: TRBV27; j_call: TRBJ1-5; cdr3_length: 16; d_call: TRBD1; cdr3_nt: TGTGCCAGCAGTCCTAGGACAGGCTCTGGCGATCAGCCCCAGCATTTT; cdr3_aa: CASSPRTGSGDQPQHF
clone_size: -; v_call: TRBV6-5; j_call: TRBJ2-3; cdr3_length: 15; d_call: -; cdr3_nt: TGTGCCAGCAGCGGCGGACTCCTCTACACAGATACGCAGTATTTT; cdr3_aa: CASSGGLLYTDTQYF
clone_size: few; v_call: TRBV28; j_call: TRBJ2-1; cdr3_length: 16; d_call: -; cdr3_nt: TGTGCCAGCGCCTCCAGGAGGTGGTACTCCTACAATGAGCAGTTCTTC; cdr3_aa: CASASRRWYSYNEQFF
clone_size: few; v_call: TRBV5-4; j_call: TRBJ2-2; cdr3_length: 15; d_call: -; cdr3_nt: TGTGCCAGCAGACTCGGGGGGCCTAACACCGGGGAGCTGTTTTTT; cdr3_aa: CASRLGGPNTGELFF
clone_size: -; v_call: TRBV29-1; j_call: TRBJ1-3; cdr3_length: 15; d_call: TRBD1; cdr3_nt: TGCAGCGTGTTTGTACGACAGGGGGCTGGAAACACCATATATTTT; cdr3_aa: CSVFVRQGAGNTIYF
clone_size: -; v_call: TRBV7-8; j_call: TRBJ1-1; cdr3_length: 15; d_call: -; cdr3_nt: TGTGCCAGCAGCTTAGCGCGACAGCCCCCCACTGAAGCTTTCTTT; cdr3_aa: CASSLARQPPTEAFF
clone_size: -; v_call: TRBV27; j_call: TRBJ1-1; cdr3_length: 16; d_call: TRBD1; cdr3_nt: TGTGCCAGCAGTGGGGGGACAGGGGGCGTGAACACTGAAGCTTTCTTT; cdr3_aa: CASSGGTGGVNTEAFF
clone_size: -; v_call: TRBV14; j_call: TRBJ2-2; cdr3_length: 15; d_call: -; cdr3_nt: TGTGCCAGCAGCCCAGGATATCTTACGACCGGGGAGCTGTTTTTT; cdr3_aa: CASSPGYLTTGELFF
clone_size: -; v_call: TRBV6-5; j_call: TRBJ1-2; cdr3_length: 12; d_call: -; cdr3_nt: TGTGCCAGCAGTTACAAAGGGGGTGGCTACACCTTC; cdr3_aa: CASSYKGGGYTF
clone_size: -; v_call: TRBV5-5; j_call: TRBJ2-6; cdr3_length: 16; d_call: TRBD2; cdr3_nt: TGTGCCAGCAGCTTGTCGGGGGGAACTGGGGCCAACGTCCTGACTTTC; cdr3_aa: CASSLSGGTGANVLTF